This TCR beta chain is drawn from a study of blood T cell repertoires in COVID-19. The overall study: Samples of COVID-19 (acute and convalescent) were obtained from the United States, Italy and Spain. Sample material is recorded as cDNA or gDNA derived from T cells, B-cell-depleted T cells, or PBMCs.

The length of the CDR3 is 15 residues. CDR1 is MDHEN and CDR2 is SYDVKM in the germline V gene. V was trimmed by 8 bases and J by 0 bases, leaving 17 bases between them. Original processing notes: Amplified reference gene primers provided the basis for estimating nucleated cell counts. Sequenced by immunoSEQ multiplex PCR; TCRdb stores in-frame clones only, minus some. The DNA gave D and trimming, while V, J and clone size come from that table. The sample lists some 31,000 clones, about 90% seen once, with 9.9% in the top ten. The chain joins TRBV28 to TRBJ2-7, with a weak D call TRBD2 (7 bases). The sequenced sample consisted of peripheral blood. This TCR was sampled from a human donor with active COVID-19. The donor label of this sample is uncertain. CDR3 loop: CASDSRGGLSYEQYF. The CDR3 bases are TGTGCCAGCGACTCAAGGGGGGGACTCTCCTACGAGCAGTACTTC. The variable domain in full, with the rest retrieved from reference TRBV28 and TRBJ2-7, is DVKVTQSSRYLVKRTGEKVFLECVQDMDHENMFWYRQDPGLGLRLIYFSYDVKMKEKGDIPEGYSVSREKKERFSLILESASTNQTSMYLCASDSRGGLSYEQYFGPGTRLTVT.